This passage covers 15 T cell receptor beta chains from one sample sequenced in a study of brain T cells in children with intractable seizures. Measured with immunoSEQ multiplex PCR; TCRdb has only the in-frame clones, and not every one. The data show roughly 80,000 clones, under 95% seen once. This specimen consisted of peripheral blood, obtained at surgery. The receptors derive from a girl aged 2 to 9 with Rasmussen encephalitis and intractable seizures.

The CDR3 nucleotides read TGTGCCAGTAGTATGACAGGGGTCTATCAGCCCCAGCATTTT. Translation gives CASSMTGVYQPQHF. This sequence joins TRBV19 and TRBJ1-5, with 8 bases matching TRBD1. CDR3 length: 14 residues. V lost 3 bases and J lost 5; bases outside the gene matches: 3. CDR1 and CDR2 from the germline V gene are LNHDA and SQIVND (reference sequence). Complete variable domain (other parts from reference TRBV19 and TRBJ1-5): DGGITQSPKYLFRKEGQNVTLSCEQNLNHDAMYWYRQDPGQGLRLIYYSQIVNDFQKGDIAEGYSVSREKKESFPLTVTSAQKNPTAFYLCASSMTGVYQPQHFGDGTRLSIL.

The chain has TRBV27 and TRBJ2-6; perhaps TRBD2 as D (6 bases). Looked up from germline, CDR1 is MNHEY and CDR2 is SMNVEV (reference sequence). The CDR3 is made up of 18 amino acids. V lost 3 bases to trimming and J lost 0 bases, with 15 bases between them. The CDR3 coding sequence is TGTGCCAGCAGTTTGCGGGCAGGGAGGTACTCTGGGGCCAACGTCCTGACTTTC. The encoded protein is CASSLRAGRYSGANVLTF.

V gene TRBV12-3 or TRBV12-4 combines with J gene TRBJ1-6; a possible D gene is TRBD1 (6 bases). The CDR3 covers 11 residues. Trimming removed 5 bases at V and 15 bases at J, with 11 bases between. The CDR3 loop reads CASSLRGLLHF. The CDR3 nucleotides read TGTGCCAGCAGTCTCAGGGGTCTCCTCCACTTT.

This chain uses TRBV28 with TRBJ1-1; D ambiguous. The V end was cut by 4 bases, the J end by 10 bases, with 13 bases between. Looked up from germline, CDR1 is MDHEN and CDR2 is SYDVKM. CDR3 length equals 12 residues. CDR3 in DNA: TGTGCCAGCAGTTCCACAATGGCGGTAGCTTTCTTT. Its protein product is CASSSTMAVAFF.

This chain joins TRBV18 and TRBJ1-6; possible D gene TRBD1, 6 bases. Germline V gives CDR1 KGHSH, CDR2 LQKENI. The germline V and J ends were trimmed by 2 bases and 6 bases, with 8 bases remaining between them. The length of the CDR3 is 14 residues. The DNA of the CDR3 is TGTGCCAGCTCACCAACAGGGACTAATTCACCCCTCCACTTT. It is translated as CASSPTGTNSPLHF. Variable domain in full (rest from reference TRBV18 and TRBJ1-6): NAGVMQNPRHLVRRRGQEARLRCSPMKGHSHVYWYRQLPEEGLKFMVYLQKENIIDESGMPKERFSAEFPKEGPSILRIQQVVRGDSAAYFCASSPTGTNSPLHFGNGTRLTVT.

This clone was counted a few times. The rearrangement joins TRBV5-1 to TRBJ1-5; the D gene is possibly TRBD1 (5 bases). The CDR3 extends over 15 amino acids. The germline CDR1 and CDR2 sequences are SGHRS and YFSETQ. The V end lost 0 bases, the J end lost 1 base, and 8 bases lay between the germline ends. CDR3 DNA sequence: TGCGCCAGCAGCTTGGCCGGGGCAAGCAATCAGCCCCAGCATTTT. Translation gives CASSLAGASNQPQHF.

This chain connects TRBV10-2 to TRBJ2-1; TRBD2 is a possible D gene (6 bases). Per germline, CDR1 WSHSY and CDR2 SAAADI. The length of the CDR3 is 19 residues. The ends were cut back, 4 bases at V and 7 bases at J, with 29 bases in the middle. CDR3 region: CASSGTDFLRKPGSNEQFF. CDR3 coding DNA: TGCGCCAGCAGTGGGACGGATTTTTTGCGAAAGCCCGGGAGTAATGAGCAGTTCTTC.

The chain combines TRBV9 with TRBJ2-2, with TRBD2 as a possible D gene (5 bases). With 5 bases removed from V and 8 bases from J, the gap between germline ends came to 13 bases. This CDR3 is 13 amino acids long. Germline-derived CDR1 and CDR2 are SGDLS and YYNGEE. Here the CDR3 DNA reads TGTGCCAGCAGGGCCGAGGGAAGTGGGGAGCTGTTTTTT. It yields the protein CASRAEGSGELFF. The full variable domain, in which reference TRBV9 and TRBJ2-2 provide the parts outside the CDR3, is DSGVTQTPKHLITATGQRVTLRCSPRSGDLSVYWYQQSLDQGLQFLIQYYNGEERAKGNILERFSAQQFPDLHSELNLSSLELGDSALYFCASRAEGSGELFFGEGSRLTVL.

V usage is TRBV6-2 or TRBV6-3 and J usage is TRBJ1-2; D is undetermined. Germline V gives CDR1 MNHEY, CDR2 SVGEGT. V dropped 0 bases and J dropped 8 bases, with 13 bases sitting between them. The CDR3 extends over 14 amino acids. The CDR3 region has the DNA TGTGCCAGCAGTTACTCGATCGGGCAGTCGGGCTACACCTTC. This sequence encodes CASSYSIGQSGYTF.

This chain uses TRBV29-1 with TRBJ1-2; D may be TRBD1 (5 bases). V lost 7 bases, J lost 5 bases, and 5 bases lay in between. Germline V gives CDR1 SQVTM, CDR2 ANQGSEA. CDR3 length: 9 residues. For the CDR3, the DNA is TGCAGCGCAGGGTATGGCTACACCTTC. Protein product: CSAGYGYTF.

The rearrangement uses TRBV5-1 and TRBJ1-2; D gene ambiguous. The CDR3 sequence is 14 residues long. Germline lookup yields CDR1 SGHRS and CDR2 YFSETQ. Trimming removed 0 bases at V and 2 bases at J, with 8 bases between. The CDR3 region is CASSLDPGNYGYTF. The CDR3 nucleotides are TGCGCCAGCAGCTTGGACCCGGGAAACTATGGCTACACCTTC.

The V call is TRBV27, the J call TRBJ2-1; D gene uncertain. The CDR3 contains 13 residues. V was pared by 3 bases and J by 8 bases, with 11 bases between. Per germline, CDR1 MNHEY and CDR2 SMNVEV (reference sequence). Here the CDR3 reads CASSFFNRDEQFF. The CDR3 DNA reads as TGTGCCAGCAGTTTTTTTAACCGGGATGAGCAGTTCTTC.

This clone occurred once. The chain couples TRBV4-1 to TRBJ1-2; D is unresolved. The CDR3 totals 12 residues. The V end was cut by 3 bases, the J end by 5 bases, with 7 bases between. Germline V CDR1 and CDR2: MGHRA, YSYEKL. This CDR3 is CASSHLTYGYTF. DNA of the CDR3: TGCGCCAGCAGCCACCTTACATATGGCTACACCTTC.

This sequence joins TRBV11-2 and TRBJ2-3; D ambiguous. V lost 7 bases, J lost 2 bases, and 13 bases lay in between. CDR1 SGHAT and CDR2 FQNNGV come from the germline V gene. The CDR3 sequence is 14 residues long. CDR3 DNA: TGTGCCAGCACCCCAGGTGTCTTCACAGATACGCAGTATTTT. Amino acid sequence: CASTPGVFTDTQYF.

This chain connects TRBV19 to TRBJ2-7; TRBD1 matches 10 bases. Germline trimming cut 3 bases from V and 7 bases from J; bases unmatched to any gene: 9. CDR3 length: 15 residues. CDR1 and CDR2 (germline): LNHDA, SQIVND (reference sequence). CDR3 nucleotides: TGTGCCAGTAGTATGGTGGGGACAGGGGTGTTGGAGCAGTACTTC. Translating it yields CASSMVGTGVLEQYF.